This entry features one TCR beta chain sequence. As yet, its antigen is unknown. The same CDR3 arises from other DNA sequences in this sample as well. TCRdb keeps only in-frame clones here, not all; method: immunoSEQ multiplex PCR. The table shows over a million clones, with 98% occurring only once. These data are taken from a study of shared clonotypes between healthy human individuals. Study-wide background: The study enrolled a couple of women and a few men aged 18 to 49. The study, taken as a whole, reports: Naive subsets usually exceeded memory subsets in estimated richness.

The CDR3 runs to 14 residues. Germline CDR1 is KGHSH and CDR2 is LQKENI. V shed 0 bases and J shed 2 bases, with 8 bases lying between them. Input material: naive CD4+ T cells sorted from blood. Stated subset: CD45RA+ positively selected. The chain links TRBV18 to TRBJ2-7, with no clear D. The sequence derives from a man aged 25-45 years in good health. The CDR3 coding sequence is TGTGCCAGCTCACCACCGGGCAGCGCCTACGAGCAGTACTTC. This codes for CASSPPGSAYEQYF.